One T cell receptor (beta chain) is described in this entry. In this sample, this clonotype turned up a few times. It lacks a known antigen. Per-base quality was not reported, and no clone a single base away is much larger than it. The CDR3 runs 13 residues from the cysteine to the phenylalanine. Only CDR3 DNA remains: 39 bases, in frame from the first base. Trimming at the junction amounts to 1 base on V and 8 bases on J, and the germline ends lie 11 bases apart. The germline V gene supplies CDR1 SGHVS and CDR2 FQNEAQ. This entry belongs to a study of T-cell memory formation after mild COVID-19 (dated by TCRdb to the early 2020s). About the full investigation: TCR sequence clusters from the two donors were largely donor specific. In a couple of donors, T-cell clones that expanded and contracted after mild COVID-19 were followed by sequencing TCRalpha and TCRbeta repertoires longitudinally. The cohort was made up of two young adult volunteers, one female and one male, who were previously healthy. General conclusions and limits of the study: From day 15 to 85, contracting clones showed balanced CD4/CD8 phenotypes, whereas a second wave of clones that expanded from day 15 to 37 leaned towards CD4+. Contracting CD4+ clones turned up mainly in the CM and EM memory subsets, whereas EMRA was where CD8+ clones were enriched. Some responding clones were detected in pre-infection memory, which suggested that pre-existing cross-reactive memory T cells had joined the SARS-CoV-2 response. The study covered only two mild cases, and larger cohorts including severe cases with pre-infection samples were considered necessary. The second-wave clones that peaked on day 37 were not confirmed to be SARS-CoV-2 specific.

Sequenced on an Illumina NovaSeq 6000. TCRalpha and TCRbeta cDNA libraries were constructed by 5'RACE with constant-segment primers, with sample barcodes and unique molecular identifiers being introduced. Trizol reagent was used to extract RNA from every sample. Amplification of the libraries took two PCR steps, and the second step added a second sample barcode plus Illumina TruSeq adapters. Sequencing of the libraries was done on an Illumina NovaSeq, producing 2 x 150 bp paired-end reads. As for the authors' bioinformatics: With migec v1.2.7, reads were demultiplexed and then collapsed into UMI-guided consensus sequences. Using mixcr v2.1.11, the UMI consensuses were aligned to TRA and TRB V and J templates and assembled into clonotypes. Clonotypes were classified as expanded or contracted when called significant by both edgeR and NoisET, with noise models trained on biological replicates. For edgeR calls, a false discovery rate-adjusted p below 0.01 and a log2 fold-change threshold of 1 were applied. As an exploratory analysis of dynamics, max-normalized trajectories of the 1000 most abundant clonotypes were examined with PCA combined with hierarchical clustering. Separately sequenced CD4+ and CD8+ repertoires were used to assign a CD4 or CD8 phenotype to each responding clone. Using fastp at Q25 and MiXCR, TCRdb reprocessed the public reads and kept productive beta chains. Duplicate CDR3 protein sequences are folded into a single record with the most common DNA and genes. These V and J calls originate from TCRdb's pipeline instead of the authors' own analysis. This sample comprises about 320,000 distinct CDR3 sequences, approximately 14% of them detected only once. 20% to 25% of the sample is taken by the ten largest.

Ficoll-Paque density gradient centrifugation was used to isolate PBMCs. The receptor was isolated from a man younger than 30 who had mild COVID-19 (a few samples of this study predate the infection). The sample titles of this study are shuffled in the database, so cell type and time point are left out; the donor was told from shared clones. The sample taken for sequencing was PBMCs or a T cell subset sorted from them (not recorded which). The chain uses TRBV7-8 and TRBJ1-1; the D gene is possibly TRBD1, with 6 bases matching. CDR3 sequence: CASSLDRAYEAFF. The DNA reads TGTGCCAGCAGCTTAGACAGGGCTTACGAAGCTTTCTTT.